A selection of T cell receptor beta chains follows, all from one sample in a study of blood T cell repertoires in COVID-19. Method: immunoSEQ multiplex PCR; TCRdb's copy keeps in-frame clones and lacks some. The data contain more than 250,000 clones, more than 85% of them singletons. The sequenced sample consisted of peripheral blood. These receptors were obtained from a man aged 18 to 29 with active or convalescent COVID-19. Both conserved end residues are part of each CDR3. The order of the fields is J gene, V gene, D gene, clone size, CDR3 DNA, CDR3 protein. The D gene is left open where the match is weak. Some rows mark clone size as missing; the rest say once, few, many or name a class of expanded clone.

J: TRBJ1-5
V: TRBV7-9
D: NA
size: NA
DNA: TGTGCCAGCAGCTTAGGTGCGGTAAGTCAGCCCCAGCATTTT
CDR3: CASSLGAVSQPQHF

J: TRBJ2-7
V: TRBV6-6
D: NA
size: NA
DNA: TGTGCCAGCAGCCTAAACAGGGAAAGGGCCGAGCAGTACTTC
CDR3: CASSLNRERAEQYF

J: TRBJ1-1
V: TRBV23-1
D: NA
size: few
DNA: TGCGCCAGCAGTCGGGAGATGCCTGAAGCTTTCTTT
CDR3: CASSREMPEAFF

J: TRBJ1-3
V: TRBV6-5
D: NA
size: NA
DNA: TGTGCCAGCAGTTCAGGGGCCGGAAACACCATATATTTT
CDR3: CASSSGAGNTIYF

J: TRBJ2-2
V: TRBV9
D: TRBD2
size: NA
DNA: TGTGCCAGCAGCTCAAGGACTAGCGGGAGAAGGGAGCTGTTTTTT
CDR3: CASSSRTSGRRELFF

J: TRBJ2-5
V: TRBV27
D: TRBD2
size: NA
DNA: TGTGCCAGCAGGCTTTATTCTAGCGGCCAAGAGACCCAGTACTTC
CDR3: CASRLYSSGQETQYF

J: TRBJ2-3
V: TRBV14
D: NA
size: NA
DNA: TGTGCCAGCAGCCAAATTGGAGGGAGACACACAGATACGCAGTATTTT
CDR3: CASSQIGGRHTDTQYF

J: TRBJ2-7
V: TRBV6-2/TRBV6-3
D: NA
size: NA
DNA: TGTGCCAGCAGTTATGGTAACGGGTACGAGCAGTACTTC
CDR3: CASSYGNGYEQYF

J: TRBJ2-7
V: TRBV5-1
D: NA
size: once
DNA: TGCGCCAGCAGTCCCGGGTCCTACGAGCAGTACTTC
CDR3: CASSPGSYEQYF

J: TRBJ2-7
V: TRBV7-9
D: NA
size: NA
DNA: TGTGCCAGCAGCTCAGGGACCCGGGGGGAGCAGTACTTC
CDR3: CASSSGTRGEQYF

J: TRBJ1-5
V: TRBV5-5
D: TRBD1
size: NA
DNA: TGTGCCAGCAGCTCGGACAGGGGTCGGCAGCCCCAGCATTTT
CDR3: CASSSDRGRQPQHF

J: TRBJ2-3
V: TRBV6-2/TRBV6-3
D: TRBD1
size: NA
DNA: TGTGCCAGCAGCTTGACAGGGGCCACAGATACGCAGTATTTT
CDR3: CASSLTGATDTQYF

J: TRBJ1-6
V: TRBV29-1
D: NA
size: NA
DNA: TGCAGCGTTGACGACAGCTTCACCCTCCACTTT
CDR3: CSVDDSFTLHF

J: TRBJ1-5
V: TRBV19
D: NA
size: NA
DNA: TGTGCCAGTAGTATTAAGGCGGCTCAGCCCCAGCATTTT
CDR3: CASSIKAAQPQHF

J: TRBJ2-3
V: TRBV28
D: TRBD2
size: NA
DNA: TGTGCCAGCATGCGCGGGGGGCGGAACACAGATACGCAGTATTTT
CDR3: CASMRGGRNTDTQYF

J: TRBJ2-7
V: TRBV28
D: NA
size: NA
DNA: TGTGCCAGCAGTTTCGGACAGTTCGACACAACCTACGAGCAGTACTTC
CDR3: CASSFGQFDTTYEQYF

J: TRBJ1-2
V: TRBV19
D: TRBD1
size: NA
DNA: TGTGCCAGTAGTCCTACAGGGGGAAGTAACTATGGCTACACCTTC
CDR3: CASSPTGGSNYGYTF

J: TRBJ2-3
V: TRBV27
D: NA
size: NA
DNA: TGTGCCAGCAGTTGGGGAGGAACCACAGATACGCAGTATTTT
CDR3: CASSWGGTTDTQYF

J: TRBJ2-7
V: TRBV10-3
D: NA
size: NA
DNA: TGTGCCATGACTAGGGCAGAAGGCTACGAGCAGTACTTC
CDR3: CAMTRAEGYEQYF

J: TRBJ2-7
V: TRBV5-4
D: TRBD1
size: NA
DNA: TGTGCCAGCAGCTTCGGGACAGATCCAAACTACGAGCAGTACTTC
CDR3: CASSFGTDPNYEQYF

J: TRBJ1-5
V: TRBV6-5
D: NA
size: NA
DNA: TGTGCCAGCAGTTACTCGAGGGCTCCGGGTCAGCCCCAGCATTTT
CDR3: CASSYSRAPGQPQHF

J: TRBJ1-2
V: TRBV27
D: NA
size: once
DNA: TGTGCCAGCAGTTTAAAAGGGGGGGCGGGTGGCTACACCTTC
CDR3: CASSLKGGAGGYTF

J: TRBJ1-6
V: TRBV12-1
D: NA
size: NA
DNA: TGTGCCAGCAGCTCCCCGGGACAAGGAAATTCACCCCTCCACTTT
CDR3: CASSSPGQGNSPLHF

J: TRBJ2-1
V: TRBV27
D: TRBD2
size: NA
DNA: TGTGCCAGCAGTATAGCGGGTTACCCAAATGAGCAGTTCTTC
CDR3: CASSIAGYPNEQFF

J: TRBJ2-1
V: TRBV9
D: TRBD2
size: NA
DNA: TGTGCCAGCAGCCCCCGGCTAGCGGGATCGTATGAGCAGTTCTTC
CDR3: CASSPRLAGSYEQFF

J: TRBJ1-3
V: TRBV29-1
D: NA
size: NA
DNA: TGCAGCGTTGTGAGAGGGTTGTTCGGAAACACCATATATTTT
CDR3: CSVVRGLFGNTIYF

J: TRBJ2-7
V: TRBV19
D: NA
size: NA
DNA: TGTGCCTCTCTTGGGGGAGGCGACGAGCAGTACTTC
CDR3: CASLGGGDEQYF

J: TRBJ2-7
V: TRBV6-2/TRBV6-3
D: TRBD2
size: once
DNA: TGTGCCAGCAGTCCGAGTTGGACTAGTCGCGACGAGCAGTACTTC
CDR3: CASSPSWTSRDEQYF

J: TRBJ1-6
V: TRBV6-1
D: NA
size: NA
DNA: TGTGCCAGCAGTGATAGTTTGAATTCACCCCTCCACTTT
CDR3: CASSDSLNSPLHF

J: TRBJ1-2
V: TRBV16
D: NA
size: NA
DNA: TGTGCCAGCAGCCAACGCGCGGGGGCACTTAAGAGCTATGGCTACACCTTC
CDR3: CASSQRAGALKSYGYTF

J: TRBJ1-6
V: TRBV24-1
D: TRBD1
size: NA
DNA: TGTGCCACCAGTGAGGGGACAGTTAATTCACCCCTCCACTTT
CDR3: CATSEGTVNSPLHF

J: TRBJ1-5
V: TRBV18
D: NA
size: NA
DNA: TGTGCCAGCTCACCTAAGGGTTGGGAGAATCAGCCCCAGCATTTT
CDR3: CASSPKGWENQPQHF

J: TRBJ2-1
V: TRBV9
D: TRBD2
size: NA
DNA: TGTGCCAGCAGCGTAGAGGGACTAGCGGGTGGTGAGCAGTTCTTC
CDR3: CASSVEGLAGGEQFF

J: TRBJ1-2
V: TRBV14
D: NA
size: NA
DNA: TGTGCCAGCAGCCAAGGTCCCTCCGGGGGGCCTGGCTACACCTTC
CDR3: CASSQGPSGGPGYTF

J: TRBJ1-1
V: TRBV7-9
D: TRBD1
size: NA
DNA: TGTGCCAGCAGCTTTTCGTACGGGGACAGGAACACTGAAGCTTTCTTT
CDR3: CASSFSYGDRNTEAFF

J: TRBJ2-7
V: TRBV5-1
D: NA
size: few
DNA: TGCGCCAGCAGAATGGACAGTTACGAGCAGTACTTC
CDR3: CASRMDSYEQYF

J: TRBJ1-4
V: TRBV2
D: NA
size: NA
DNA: TGTGCCAGCAGAGGACAGTATATTGAAAAACTGTTTTTT
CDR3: CASRGQYIEKLFF

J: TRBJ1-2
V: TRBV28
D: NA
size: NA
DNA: TGTGCCAGCAGTTTAACAGCGGCTAACTATGGCTACACCTTC
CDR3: CASSLTAANYGYTF

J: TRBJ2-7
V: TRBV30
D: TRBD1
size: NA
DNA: TGTGCCTGGAGTCCACAGGGGGAGGTCGAGCAGTACTTC
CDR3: CAWSPQGEVEQYF

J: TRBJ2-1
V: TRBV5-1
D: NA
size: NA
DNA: TGCGCCAGCAGCCTTGGAGGCCCAGACTCCTACAATGAGCAGTTCTTC
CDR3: CASSLGGPDSYNEQFF

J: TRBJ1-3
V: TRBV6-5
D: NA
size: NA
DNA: TGTGCCAGCAGCGCTACAGGGTCACGAAACACCATATATTTT
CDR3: CASSATGSRNTIYF

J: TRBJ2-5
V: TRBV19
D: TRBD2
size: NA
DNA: TGTGCCAGTGCTACTAGCGGGGCCTCATTCGCGACCCAGTACTTC
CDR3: CASATSGASFATQYF

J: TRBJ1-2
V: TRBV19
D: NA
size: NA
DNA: TGTGCCAGTAGTAGAATGAAGCCAGAGCAGAGGGACTCCAAAGGGTACTATGGCTACACCTTC
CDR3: CASSRMKPEQRDSKGYYGYTF

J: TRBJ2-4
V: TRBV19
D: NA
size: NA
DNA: TGTGCCAGTAGTTCAGAAGCCAAAAACATTCAGTACTTC
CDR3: CASSSEAKNIQYF

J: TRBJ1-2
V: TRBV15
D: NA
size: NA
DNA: TGTGCCACCAGCAGGGACACAACCTATGGCTACACCTTC
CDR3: CATSRDTTYGYTF

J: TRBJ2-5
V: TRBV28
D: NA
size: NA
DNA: TGTGCCAGCAGTGCGGGTCCCCAAGGGGGGACCCAGTACTTC
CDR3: CASSAGPQGGTQYF

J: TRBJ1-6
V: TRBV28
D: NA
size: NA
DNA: TGTGCCAGCAGTTTAGATCGGAGTCAGGGGCCTCTTTCACCCCTCCACTTT
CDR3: CASSLDRSQGPLSPLHF

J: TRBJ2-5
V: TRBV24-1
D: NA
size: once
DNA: TGTGCCACCAGTGACCCGACAAGTGGACAAGAGACCCAGTACTTC
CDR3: CATSDPTSGQETQYF

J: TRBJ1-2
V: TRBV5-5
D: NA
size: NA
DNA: TGTGCCAGCAGCTCGCGGGGGAGGACGGTAGCTAACTATGGCTACACCTTC
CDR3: CASSSRGRTVANYGYTF

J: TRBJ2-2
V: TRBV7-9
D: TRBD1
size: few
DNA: TGTGCCAGCAGCTTTTGGGACAGGGTAAACACCGGGGAGCTGTTTTTT
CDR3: CASSFWDRVNTGELFF

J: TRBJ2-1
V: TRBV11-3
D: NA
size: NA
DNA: TGTGCCAGCAGCCTGACAGGAATTAATGAGCAGTTCTTC
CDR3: CASSLTGINEQFF

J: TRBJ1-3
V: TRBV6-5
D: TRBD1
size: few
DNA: TGTGCCACCCAGGGGGGCTTCGCCGGTGGAAACACCATATATTTT
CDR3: CATQGGFAGGNTIYF

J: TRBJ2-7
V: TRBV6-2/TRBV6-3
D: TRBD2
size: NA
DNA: TGTGCCAGCAGTTACTCACCCAGCGGGAGTTACTACGAGCAGTACTTC
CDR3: CASSYSPSGSYYEQYF

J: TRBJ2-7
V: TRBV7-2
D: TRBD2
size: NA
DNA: TGTGCCAGCAGCCATCAACCGGGACTAGCGGGGGGGCCTGGAAACGAGCAGTACTTC
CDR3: CASSHQPGLAGGPGNEQYF

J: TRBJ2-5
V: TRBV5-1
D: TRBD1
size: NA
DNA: TGCGCCAGCAGCTTAAGGACAGGAAAGGATCCAGAGACCCAGTACTTC
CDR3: CASSLRTGKDPETQYF